Listed here are 8 T cell receptor beta chains from one sample, sequenced in a study of CD8 T cells in ankylosing spondylitis. TCRdb reprocessed the 5' RACE reads via MiXCR and lists one record per CDR3 protein. The table shows around 22,000 distinct CDR3 sequences, with roughly 13% occurring only once. Sequenced sample: blood. These receptors were taken from a male donor with ankylosing spondylitis or in good health (not recorded which).

This clonotype was seen a few times. The CDR3 spells CASSWGTGVDNEQFF. DNA for the CDR3: TGTGCCAGCAGCTGGGGGACAGGGGTCGACAATGAGCAGTTCTTC. The chain employs TRBV7-9 and TRBJ2-1; TRBD1 matches at 10 bases. Germline V gives CDR1 SEHNR, CDR2 FQNEAQ (reference sequence). The CDR3 is 15 residues long. The V segment lost 4 bases and the J segment 5 bases; nucleotides outside the gene matches: 5.

This clonotype was counted ten times or more. V usage is TRBV20-1 and J usage is TRBJ2-3; D perhaps matches TRBD2 (6 bases). There are 15 residues in the CDR3. V dropped 1 base and J dropped 2 bases, with 13 bases sitting between them. Germline loops: CDR1 DFQATT, CDR2 SNEGSKA (reference sequence). CDR3 sequence reads: CSARVRERLTDTQYF. CDR3 nucleotides: TGCAGTGCTAGAGTGCGGGAAAGACTCACAGATACGCAGTATTTT.

There are a few counts of this clonotype. The rearrangement links TRBV6-2 or TRBV6-3 to TRBJ2-7; D may be TRBD1 (6 bases). Deletions cut 0 bases from V and 5 bases from J, with 14 bases between. This CDR3 spans 15 amino acids. Germline values: CDR1 MNHEY, CDR2 SVGEGT. The CDR3 DNA is TGTGCCAGCAGTTACTCTCGACAGGTCACCCACGAGCAGTACTTC. This encodes CASSYSRQVTHEQYF.

This clonotype was recorded a few times. The chain joins TRBV30 to TRBJ2-1; weak D call: TRBD2 (5 bases). This CDR3 spans 12 amino acids. Germline V gives CDR1 GTSNPN, CDR2 SVGIG (reference sequence). Deletions cut 5 bases from V and 6 bases from J, with 11 bases between. The CDR3 reads CAWLTRGNEQFF. Here the CDR3 DNA reads TGTGCCTGGTTGACACGGGGCAATGAGCAGTTCTTC.

This clonotype was detected ten times or more. This rearrangement joins TRBV12-3 or TRBV12-4 to TRBJ2-5, with 9 nucleotides matching TRBD1. Trimming at V came to 6 bases and at J to 6 bases, leaving 11 bases not matched to a gene. The length of the CDR3 is 15 residues. Here the CDR3 DNA reads TGTGCCAGCAGCTCAATCGGACAGGGGTTGAAGACCCAGTACTTC. Its protein product is CASSSIGQGLKTQYF.

V usage is TRBV20-1 and J usage is TRBJ2-1; the match to TRBD2 covers 14 bases. The V gene end was trimmed by 0 bases and the J gene end by 5 bases; junction bases not matched to a gene: 3. CDR1 DFQATT and CDR2 SNEGSKA come from the germline V gene (reference sequence). The CDR3 length is 16 residues. The CDR3 nucleotides read TGCAGTGCTAGAGATAGGACTAGCGGGGGGCACAATGAGCAGTTCTTC. This gives the protein CSARDRTSGGHNEQFF.

Many counts were recorded for this clonotype. V and J are TRBV5-1 and TRBJ1-2; no reliable D call. Between the trimmed V and J ends, which lost 3 bases and 5 bases, there was a span of 17 bases. Germline values: CDR1 SGHRS, CDR2 YFSETQ. CDR3 length: 15 amino acids. The CDR3 sequence is CASSSPATAGYGYTF. CDR3 coding DNA: TGCGCCAGCAGCTCCCCGGCGACCGCGGGATATGGCTACACCTTC.

This clonotype appeared many times. The chain joins TRBV20-1 to TRBJ2-3; a weak D match, TRBD2 (5 bases). Germline-derived CDR1 and CDR2 are DFQATT and SNEGSKA (reference sequence). This CDR3 has 14 residues. Trimming removed 2 bases from V and 0 bases from J, with 9 bases in between. CDR3 residues: CSARSGLSTDTQYF. The CDR3 DNA follows: TGCAGTGCTAGAAGCGGACTCAGCACAGATACGCAGTATTTT.